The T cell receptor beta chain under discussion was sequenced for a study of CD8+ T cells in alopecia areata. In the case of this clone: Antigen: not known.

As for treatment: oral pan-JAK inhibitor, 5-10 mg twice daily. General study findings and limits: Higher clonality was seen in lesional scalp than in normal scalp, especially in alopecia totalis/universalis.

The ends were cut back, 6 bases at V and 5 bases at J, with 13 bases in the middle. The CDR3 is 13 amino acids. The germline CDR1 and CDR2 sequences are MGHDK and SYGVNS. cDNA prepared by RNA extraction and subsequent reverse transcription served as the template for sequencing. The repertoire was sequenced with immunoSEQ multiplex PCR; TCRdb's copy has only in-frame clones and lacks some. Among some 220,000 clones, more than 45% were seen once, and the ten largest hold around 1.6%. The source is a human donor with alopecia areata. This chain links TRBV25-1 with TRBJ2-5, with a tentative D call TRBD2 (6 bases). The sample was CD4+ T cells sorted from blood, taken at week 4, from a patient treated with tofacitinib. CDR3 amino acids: CASRSGRIETQYF. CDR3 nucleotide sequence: TGTGCCAGCAGAAGCGGGCGGATTGAGACCCAGTACTTC.